The 4 T cell receptor beta chains given below trace back to one sample, sequenced in a study of blood T cell repertoires in COVID-19. Sequencing used immunoSEQ multiplex PCR; TCRdb keeps in-frame clones, though not all of them. The sample has 50,000 to 65,000 clones; roughly 80% are singletons. Sequences were obtained from peripheral blood. The receptors stem from a man between 60 and 70 years old with COVID-19, enrolled during active disease.

The chain recombines TRBV10-3 with TRBJ2-5; 13 positions match TRBD2. Losses at the gene ends were 7 bases for V and 5 bases for J; bases not matched to a gene: 7. The CDR3 totals 15 residues. The germline gives CDR1 ENHRY, CDR2 SYGVKD. This CDR3 is CAINSGLAGLETQYF. CDR3 in DNA: TGTGCCATCAACTCGGGACTAGCGGGATTGGAGACCCAGTACTTC.

This sequence joins TRBV19 and TRBJ2-3, with D maybe TRBD2 (5 bases). Trimming took off 3 bases at V and 3 bases at J, with 13 bases between the two ends. This CDR3 is 15 amino acids long. CDR1 is LNHDA, CDR2 SQIVND, per germline (reference sequence). The CDR3 loop is CASSMVGAATDTQYF. CDR3 DNA sequence: TGTGCCAGTAGTATGGTGGGAGCGGCGACAGATACGCAGTATTTT.

As regards this clone: Additional DNA sequences in this sample encode the identical CDR3. The chain links TRBV24-1 to TRBJ2-1; D may be TRBD1 (6 bases). CDR3 length: 15 amino acids. Trimming pared 4 bases from V and 0 bases from J, leaving 9 bases between. CDR1 and CDR2 from the germline V gene are KGHDR and SFDVKD. The CDR3 is CATSETGSSYNEQFF. The CDR3 DNA reads as TGTGCCACCAGTGAGACAGGTAGCTCCTACAATGAGCAGTTCTTC.

The chain carries TRBV19 and TRBJ1-2; 9 nucleotides line up with TRBD1. There are 16 residues in the CDR3. Germline CDR1 reads LNHDA; CDR2 reads SQIVND (reference sequence). J lost 4 bases, V lost 5 bases, and 11 bases had no gene match. CDR3 DNA sequence: TGTGCCAGTAGTCTTACACTCTCGGACAGGGGCTATGGCTACACCTTC. Its translation is CASSLTLSDRGYGYTF.